A single sample gave rise to the 32 T cell receptor beta chains below, sequenced in a study of blood T cell repertoires in COVID-19 (dated by TCRdb to the early 2020s). Library preparation employed the immunoSEQ multiplex PCR assay. The table was pulled from immuneACCESS by TCRdb, which kept in-frame rearrangements only. Such tables lose some clones; where checked, under half of the loss comes from unresolved V genes, and the rest has no known cause. The sample table records around 20,000 clones; just under 90% of these occur just once. Around 10% of the sample belongs to the ten largest clones. The sequencing input was peripheral blood. The receptors here all came from a human donor in a cohort sampled during active COVID-19.

The chain joins TRBV28 to TRBJ1-2; 9 bases line up with TRBD1. The CDR3 is made up of 16 amino acids. V gave up 6 bases and J gave up 3 bases; unmatched junction bases: 11. In germline, CDR1 is MDHEN, CDR2 SYDVKM. CDR3 in amino acids: CASSSFRDREDYGYTF. In DNA form, the CDR3 reads TGTGCCAGCAGCTCCTTCCGGGACAGGGAAGACTATGGCTACACCTTC.

This rearrangement joins TRBV28 to TRBJ2-7; D is uncertain. Per the germline V gene, CDR1 is MDHEN and CDR2 is SYDVKM. The CDR3 runs to 14 residues. The germline V and J ends were trimmed by 5 bases and 2 bases, with 13 bases remaining between them. DNA of the CDR3: TGTGCCAGCAGTCTCCCGGTATTCCCCTACGAGCAGTACTTC. Translation gives CASSLPVFPYEQYF.

The V and J genes are TRBV7-6 and TRBJ1-4, with TRBD1 matching over 7 bases. CDR1 SGHVS and CDR2 FNYEAQ come from the germline V gene. The V and J ends lost 5 bases and 0 bases, in that order; junction bases with no gene match: 3. This CDR3 spans 15 amino acids. In DNA, the CDR3 is TGTGCCAGCAGCGCAGGGGGTCCAACTAATGAAAAACTGTTTTTT. This sequence encodes CASSAGGPTNEKLFF. The full variable domain, in which reference TRBV7-6 and TRBJ1-4 provide the parts outside the CDR3, is GAGVSQSPRYKVTKRGQDVALRCDPISGHVSLYWYRQALGQGPEFLTYFNYEAQQDKSGLPNDRFSAERPEGSISTLTIQRTEQRDSAMYRCASSAGGPTNEKLFFGSGTQLSVL.

This chain links TRBV27 with TRBJ1-4, with TRBD1 matching over 9 bases. This CDR3 is 17 amino acids long. J gave up 2 bases and V 2 bases, and 6 bases lay outside the gene matches. Germline V gives CDR1 MNHEY, CDR2 SMNVEV (reference sequence). This CDR3 reads CASSLLGQGFTNEKLFF. The CDR3 DNA is TGTGCCAGCAGTTTACTGGGACAGGGCTTTACTAATGAAAAACTGTTTTTT.

V gene TRBV12-5 combines with J gene TRBJ1-5, with D perhaps TRBD1 (5 bases). V gave up 6 bases and J gave up 4 bases, with 7 bases separating them. Per germline, CDR1 LGHNT and CDR2 FRNRAP. The CDR3 runs 12 residues. CDR3 region: CASGPGNQPQHF. CDR3 bases: TGTGCTAGTGGCCCAGGGAATCAGCCCCAGCATTTT.

The genes are TRBV4-2 and TRBJ2-3; TRBD2 agrees at 7 bases. V shed 7 bases and J 1 base; nucleotides not matched to a gene: 8. The CDR3 runs to 15 residues. From germline, CDR1 is LGHNA and CDR2 YNFKEQ. The CDR3 is CASTSGQRGTDTQYF. The CDR3, as DNA: TGTGCCAGCACTAGCGGCCAACGGGGCACAGATACGCAGTATTTT.

This clone has a single count. The gene calls are TRBV5-8 and TRBJ2-2, with D hard to call. Germline V gives CDR1 SGHTS, CDR2 YDEGEE. Trimming left V 0 bases short and J 0 bases short, with 6 bases between. This CDR3 spans 15 amino acids. CDR3 nucleotide sequence: TGTGCCAGCAGCTTGGTCGGTTCGAACACCGGGGAGCTGTTTTTT. It translates to CASSLVGSNTGELFF.

J is TRBJ1-1 and V is TRBV5-1; a weak D match, TRBD1 (6 bases). This CDR3 is 13 amino acids long. V shed 1 base and J shed 6 bases, with 10 bases lying between them. CDR1 and CDR2 from the germline V gene are SGHRS and YFSETQ. The CDR3 DNA is TGCGCCAGCAGCTTGACAGGGCACCCTGAAGCTTTCTTT. It is translated as CASSLTGHPEAFF.

This clone is a singleton in its sample. The genes are TRBV10-3 and TRBJ2-2; D remains ambiguous. V shed 7 bases and J shed 0 bases, with 12 bases lying between them. The CDR3 contains 15 residues. Germline values: CDR1 ENHRY, CDR2 SYGVKD. CDR3 region: CAITDFPANTGELFF. The CDR3 DNA follows: TGTGCCATCACCGACTTTCCCGCGAACACCGGGGAGCTGTTTTTT.

The CDR3 DNA sequence: TGCGCCAGCAGCCGAGCGAGCGGATTGAACACTGAAGCTTTCTTT. Translated: CASSRASGLNTEAFF. This chain links TRBV4-1 with TRBJ1-1; D gene uncertain. Germline V gene sequence: CDR1 MGHRA, CDR2 YSYEKL. CDR3 length: 15 residues. V was pared by 4 bases and J by 0 bases, with 12 bases between.

The rearrangement uses TRBV30 and TRBJ1-2; 9 bases match TRBD1. The V gene end was trimmed by 4 bases and the J gene end by 5 bases; junction bases not matched to a gene: 2. Germline V gene lookup returns CDR1 GTSNPN and CDR2 SVGIG (reference sequence). The CDR3 spans 12 residues. Here the CDR3 reads CAWTGTGYGYTF. CDR3 DNA: TGTGCCTGGACCGGGACAGGGTATGGCTACACCTTC.

The V and J genes are TRBV28 and TRBJ2-1; 8 bases fit TRBD1. There are 13 residues in the CDR3. V shed 6 bases and J 5 bases; nucleotides not matched to a gene: 3. The germline V gene encodes CDR1 MDHEN and CDR2 SYDVKM. The CDR3, as DNA: TGTGCCAGCAGCTCGGGACAGGACAATGAGCAGTTCTTC. Its protein product is CASSSGQDNEQFF.

This clone was counted between two and nine times. V gene TRBV20-1 combines with J gene TRBJ2-2; TRBD1 matches 12 bases. Losses at the gene ends were 3 bases for V and 6 bases for J; bases not matched to a gene: 2. CDR1 DFQATT and CDR2 SNEGSKA come from the germline V gene (reference sequence). This CDR3 region has 14 residues. The CDR3, as DNA: TGCAGTGCTAGTGGGACAGGGGGCTCCGGGGAGCTGTTTTTT. Amino acid sequence: CSASGTGGSGELFF.

V and J are TRBV18 and TRBJ2-1; no clear D gene. V was cut by 2 bases and J by 2 bases, with 7 bases left in between. CDR3 length: 14 residues. CDR1 KGHSH and CDR2 LQKENI come from the germline V gene. The CDR3 spells CASSPKATYNEQFF. In DNA, the CDR3 is TGTGCCAGCTCACCAAAAGCAACCTACAATGAGCAGTTCTTC.

J is TRBJ2-1 and V is TRBV9; 7 nucleotides align to TRBD2. The CDR3 sequence is 14 residues long. Trimming took 3 bases from V and 7 from J; bases not matched to a gene: 7. Germline CDR1 SGDLS, CDR2 YYNGEE. CDR3 in amino acids: CASSARDYLNEQFF. The CDR3, as DNA: TGTGCCAGCAGCGCACGGGACTACCTTAATGAGCAGTTCTTC.

V and J are TRBV4-2 and TRBJ2-3, with 9 bases fitting TRBD1. Looked up from germline, CDR1 is LGHNA and CDR2 is YNFKEQ. With V trimmed by 4 bases and J by 5 bases, 4 bases remained unmatched. This CDR3 region has 14 residues. The CDR3 protein is CASSPRQGGDTQYF. In DNA form, the CDR3 reads TGTGCCAGCAGCCCCCGACAGGGGGGAGATACGCAGTATTTT.

This clone appeared a single time. This chain connects TRBV5-4 to TRBJ1-2; 8 nucleotides match TRBD1. The CDR3 contains 13 residues. CDR1 and CDR2 from the germline V gene are SGHNT and YYREEE (reference sequence). V lost 3 bases and J lost 6; bases outside the gene matches: 4. As DNA, the CDR3 is TGTGCCAGCAGCTATGGACAGGGTGATGGCTACACCTTC. It codes for CASSYGQGDGYTF.

This chain connects TRBV9 to TRBJ2-1; tentative D call: TRBD2 (6 bases). The germline gives CDR1 SGDLS, CDR2 YYNGEE. V lost 0 bases and J 6 bases, leaving 13 bases between the germline ends. This CDR3 region has 15 residues. The CDR3 loop reads CASSVAGAVLNEQFF. The CDR3 bases are TGTGCCAGCAGCGTAGCGGGAGCTGTCCTCAATGAGCAGTTCTTC.

The chain carries TRBV7-2 and TRBJ1-4; 9 nucleotides align to TRBD1. The V and J ends lost 5 bases and 3 bases, in that order; junction bases with no gene match: 4. This CDR3 is built from 15 residues. The germline CDR1 and CDR2 sequences are SGHTA and FQGNSA. The DNA of the CDR3 is TGTGCCAGCAGCCTCCGGACAGGGGCTAATGAAAAACTGTTTTTT. Translation gives CASSLRTGANEKLFF.

The J gene is TRBJ1-2, the V gene TRBV18, with 9 bases matching TRBD1. This CDR3 is built from 14 residues. Germline trimming cut 3 bases from V and 2 bases from J; bases unmatched to any gene: 1. Germline loops: CDR1 KGHSH, CDR2 LQKENI. The CDR3 sequence: CASSPGQGNYGYTF. The CDR3 DNA sequence: TGTGCCAGCTCACCGGGACAGGGAAACTATGGCTACACCTTC.

This rearrangement joins TRBV24-1 to TRBJ1-4; possibly TRBD1 for D (5 bases). V lost 7 bases to trimming and J lost 8 bases, with 13 bases between them. The CDR3 has 13 residues. The germline gives CDR1 KGHDR, CDR2 SFDVKD. CDR3 sequence reads: CATSGRQNEKLFF. CDR3 bases: TGTGCCACCAGCGGCCGACAGAACGAAAAACTGTTTTTT.

Note on this clone: Other DNA sequences from this sample encode an identical CDR3 as well. The chain joins TRBV18 to TRBJ1-4; D is possibly TRBD1 (6 bases). V was cut by 3 bases and J by 7 bases, with 12 bases left in between. The CDR3 extends over 14 amino acids. CDR1 is KGHSH, CDR2 LQKENI, per germline. Written as DNA, the CDR3 is TGTGCCAGCTCACCTGGGCAGGGGCGTGAAAAACTGTTTTTT. Residues: CASSPGQGREKLFF.

Written as DNA, the CDR3 is TGTGCCACCAGCAGAGTACAGGGAGGCAATCAGCCCCAGCATTTT. Protein sequence: CATSRVQGGNQPQHF. The gene calls are TRBV15 and TRBJ1-5, with a weak D call TRBD1 (6 bases). Deletions cut 1 base from V and 2 bases from J, with 9 bases between. This CDR3 spans 15 amino acids. CDR1 and CDR2 from the germline V gene are LNHNV and YYDKDF (reference sequence).

J is TRBJ2-7 and V is TRBV11-2; the match to TRBD1 covers 8 bases. The CDR3 is 16 amino acids. Germline V gene data show CDR1 as SGHAT and CDR2 as FQNNGV. V shed 5 bases, J shed 0 bases, and the junction held 9 bases outside the gene matches. The CDR3 sequence is CASSDWTGMSSYEQYF. CDR3 bases: TGTGCCAGCAGCGATTGGACAGGGATGAGCTCCTACGAGCAGTACTTC.

The chain is built from TRBV7-9 and TRBJ1-1; 7 positions agree with TRBD1. The germline V gene has CDR1 SEHNR and CDR2 FQNEAQ (reference sequence). V was pared by 1 base and J by 0 bases, with 8 bases of the junction left unmatched. This CDR3 region has 17 residues. The CDR3 nucleotides read TGTGCCAGCAGCTTAGACGGGGCAGGGGGAATGAACACTGAAGCTTTCTTT. Its protein is CASSLDGAGGMNTEAFF.

The chain employs TRBV4-1 and TRBJ1-5; maybe TRBD1 (6 bases). Trimming stripped 2 bases from V and 6 bases from J, with 17 bases between. The V gene's germline CDR1 is MGHRA and CDR2 YSYEKL. CDR3 length equals 16 residues. The CDR3 protein is CASSQSQVRGTQPQHF. DNA for the CDR3: TGCGCCAGCAGCCAATCACAGGTCAGGGGAACTCAGCCCCAGCATTTT.

For the CDR3, the DNA is TGCGCCAGCGGGAGAGTAGCGGGGAGCACCGGGGAGCTGTTTTTT. It translates to CASGRVAGSTGELFF. The chain joins TRBV5-1 to TRBJ2-2; 8 nucleotides line up with TRBD2. V lost 7 bases and J lost 4; bases outside the gene matches: 9. The CDR3 length is 15 residues. Germline V gene data show CDR1 as SGHRS and CDR2 as YFSETQ.

This chain connects TRBV7-2 to TRBJ2-5; tentatively, D is TRBD2 (7 bases). This CDR3 is 17 amino acids long. The germline V gene encodes CDR1 SGHTA and CDR2 FQGNSA. Between the trimmed V and J ends, which lost 6 bases and 5 bases, there was a span of 25 bases. The CDR3 region has the DNA TGTGCCAGCAGTCAAAGGGGGGCTAGCGGAAGCGTGGAGACCCAGTACTTC. Protein product: CASSQRGASGSVETQYF.

The chain carries TRBV9 and TRBJ2-7; the D is unclear. V dropped 0 bases and J dropped 3 bases, with 16 bases sitting between them. Germline assignment: CDR1 SGDLS and CDR2 YYNGEE. This CDR3 spans 16 amino acids. The CDR3 reads CASSVDFLSRSYEQYF. CDR3 nucleotides: TGTGCCAGCAGCGTAGACTTTTTATCTCGGAGCTACGAGCAGTACTTC.

The J gene is TRBJ2-7, the V gene TRBV3-1 (or the pseudogene TRBV3-2); tentative D call: TRBD2 (6 bases). There are 16 residues in the CDR3. V was clipped by 0 bases and J by 0 bases, with 12 bases between them. Germline V gene sequence: CDR1 LGHDT, CDR2 YNNKEL (reference sequence). CDR3 bases: TGTGCCAGCAGCCAAGAGGGGACGGGAGTCTCCTACGAGCAGTACTTC. Translated, it gives CASSQEGTGVSYEQYF.

The chain joins TRBV20-1 to TRBJ2-1; 10 nucleotides line up with TRBD2. J lost 6 bases, V lost 3 bases, and 8 bases had no gene match. The CDR3 totals 15 residues. The germline CDR1 and CDR2 sequences are DFQATT and SNEGSKA (reference sequence). CDR3 in amino acids: CSASAPGLAFNEQFF. DNA for the CDR3: TGCAGTGCTAGTGCACCGGGACTAGCGTTCAATGAGCAGTTCTTC.

This rearrangement joins TRBV9 to TRBJ2-1, with 7 bases lining up with TRBD2. Germline V gene data show CDR1 as SGDLS and CDR2 as YYNGEE. With V trimmed by 3 bases and J by 0 bases, 6 bases remained unmatched. The CDR3 is 16 amino acids. CDR3 DNA: TGTGCCAGCAGCGCCGGGTGGGGGGGCTCCTACAATGAGCAGTTCTTC. This encodes CASSAGWGGSYNEQFF.